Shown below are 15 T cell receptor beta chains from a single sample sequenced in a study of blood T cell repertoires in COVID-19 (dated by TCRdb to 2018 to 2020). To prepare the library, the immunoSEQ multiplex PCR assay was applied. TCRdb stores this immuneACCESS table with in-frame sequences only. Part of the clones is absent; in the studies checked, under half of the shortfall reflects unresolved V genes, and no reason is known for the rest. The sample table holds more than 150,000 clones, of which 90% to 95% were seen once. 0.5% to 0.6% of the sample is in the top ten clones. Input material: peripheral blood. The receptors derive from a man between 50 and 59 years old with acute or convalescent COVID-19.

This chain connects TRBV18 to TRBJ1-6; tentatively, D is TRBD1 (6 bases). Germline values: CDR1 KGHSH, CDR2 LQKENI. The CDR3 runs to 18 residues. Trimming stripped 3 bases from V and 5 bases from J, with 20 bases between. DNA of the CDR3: TGTGCCAGCTCACCGACAGGAAGCTATCCCCTTGATAATTCACCCCTCCACTTT. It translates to CASSPTGSYPLDNSPLHF. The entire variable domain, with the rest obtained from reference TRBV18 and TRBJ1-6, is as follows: NAGVMQNPRHLVRRRGQEARLRCSPMKGHSHVYWYRQLPEEGLKFMVYLQKENIIDESGMPKERFSAEFPKEGPSILRIQQVVRGDSAAYFCASSPTGSYPLDNSPLHFGNGTRLTVT.

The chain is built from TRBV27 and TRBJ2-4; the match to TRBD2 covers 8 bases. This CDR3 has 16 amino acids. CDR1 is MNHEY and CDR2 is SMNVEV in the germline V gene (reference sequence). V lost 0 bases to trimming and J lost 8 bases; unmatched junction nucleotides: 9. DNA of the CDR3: TGTGCCAGCAGTTTATCCCCGGGAGGGAAGGTGGACATTCAGTACTTC. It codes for CASSLSPGGKVDIQYF.

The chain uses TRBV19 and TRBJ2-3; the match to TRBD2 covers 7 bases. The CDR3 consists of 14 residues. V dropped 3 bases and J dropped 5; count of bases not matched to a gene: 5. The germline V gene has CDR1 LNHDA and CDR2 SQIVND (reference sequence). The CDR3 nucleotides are TGTGCCAGTAGTATTGACCCTAGCGGAGATACGCAGTATTTT. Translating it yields CASSIDPSGDTQYF.

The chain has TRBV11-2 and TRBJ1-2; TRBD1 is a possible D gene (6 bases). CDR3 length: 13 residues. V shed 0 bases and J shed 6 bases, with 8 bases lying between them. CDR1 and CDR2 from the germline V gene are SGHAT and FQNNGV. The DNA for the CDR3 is TGTGCCAGCAGCTTAGAGCACAGGGATGGCTACACCTTC. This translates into CASSLEHRDGYTF.

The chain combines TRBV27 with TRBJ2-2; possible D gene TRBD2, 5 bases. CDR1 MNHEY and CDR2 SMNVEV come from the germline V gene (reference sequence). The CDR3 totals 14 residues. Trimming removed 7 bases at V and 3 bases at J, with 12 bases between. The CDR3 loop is CASTSGSYTGELFF. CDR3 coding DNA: TGTGCCAGCACCTCGGGGAGCTACACCGGGGAGCTGTTTTTT.

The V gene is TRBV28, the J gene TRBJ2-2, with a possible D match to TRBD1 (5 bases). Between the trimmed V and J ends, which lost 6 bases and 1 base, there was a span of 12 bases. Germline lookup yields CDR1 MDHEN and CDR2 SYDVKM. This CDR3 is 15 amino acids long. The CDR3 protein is CASRPPRGNTGELFF. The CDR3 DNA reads TGTGCCAGCAGACCTCCTAGGGGGAACACCGGGGAGCTGTTTTTT.

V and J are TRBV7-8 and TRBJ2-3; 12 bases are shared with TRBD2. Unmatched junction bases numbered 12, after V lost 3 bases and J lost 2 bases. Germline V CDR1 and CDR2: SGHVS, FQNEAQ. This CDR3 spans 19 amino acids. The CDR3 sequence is CASSFRLAGEILDTDTQYF. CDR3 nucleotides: TGTGCCAGCAGCTTTCGACTAGCGGGGGAAATCTTAGACACAGATACGCAGTATTTT.

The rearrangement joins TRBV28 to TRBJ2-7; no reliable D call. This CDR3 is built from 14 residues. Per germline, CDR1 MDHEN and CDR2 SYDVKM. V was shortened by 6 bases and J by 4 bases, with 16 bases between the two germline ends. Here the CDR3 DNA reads TGTGCCAGCAGCCCGATAGAGTTCAGGTACGAGCAGTACGTC. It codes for CASSPIEFRYEQYV.

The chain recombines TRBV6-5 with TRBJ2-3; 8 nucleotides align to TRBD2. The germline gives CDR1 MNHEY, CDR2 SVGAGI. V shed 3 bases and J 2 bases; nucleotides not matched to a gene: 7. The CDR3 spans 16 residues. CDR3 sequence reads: CASSYFYGGVTDTQYF. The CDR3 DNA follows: TGTGCCAGCAGTTATTTCTACGGGGGGGTCACAGATACGCAGTATTTT.

The CDR3 is CASSFSRGLGEKLFF. The CDR3 DNA reads as TGTGCCAGCAGCTTTTCCCGGGGTTTAGGTGAAAAACTGTTTTTT. J is TRBJ1-4 and V is TRBV7-9, with D unclear. Trimming took off 3 bases at V and 7 bases at J, with 15 bases between the two ends. The germline gives CDR1 SEHNR, CDR2 FQNEAQ (reference sequence). CDR3 length equals 15 residues.

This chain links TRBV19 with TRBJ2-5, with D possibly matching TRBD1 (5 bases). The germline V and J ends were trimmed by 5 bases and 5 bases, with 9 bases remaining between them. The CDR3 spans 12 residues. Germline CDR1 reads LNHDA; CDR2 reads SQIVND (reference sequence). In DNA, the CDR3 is TGTGCCAGTAGTCCAGGACACGAGACCCAGTACTTC. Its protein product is CASSPGHETQYF.

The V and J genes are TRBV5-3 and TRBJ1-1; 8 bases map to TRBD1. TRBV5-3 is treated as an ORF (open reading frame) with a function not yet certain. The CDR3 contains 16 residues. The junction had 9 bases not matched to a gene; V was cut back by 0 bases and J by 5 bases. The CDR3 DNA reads TGTGCCAGAAGCTTGGTCGGCCAGGGGGCGGGGACTGAAGCTTTCTTT. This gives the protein CARSLVGQGAGTEAFF.

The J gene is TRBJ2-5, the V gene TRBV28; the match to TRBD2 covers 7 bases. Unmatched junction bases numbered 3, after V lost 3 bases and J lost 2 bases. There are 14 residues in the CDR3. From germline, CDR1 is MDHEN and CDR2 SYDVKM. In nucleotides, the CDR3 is TGTGCCAGCAGTTTTGGGGGGGGTCAAGAGACCCAGTACTTC. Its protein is CASSFGGGQETQYF.

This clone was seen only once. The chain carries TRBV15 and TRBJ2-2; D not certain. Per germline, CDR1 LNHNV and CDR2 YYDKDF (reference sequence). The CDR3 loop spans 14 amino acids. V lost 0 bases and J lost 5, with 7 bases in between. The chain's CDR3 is CATSRDRATGELFF. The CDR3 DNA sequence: TGTGCCACCAGCAGAGATCGAGCGACCGGGGAGCTGTTTTTT.

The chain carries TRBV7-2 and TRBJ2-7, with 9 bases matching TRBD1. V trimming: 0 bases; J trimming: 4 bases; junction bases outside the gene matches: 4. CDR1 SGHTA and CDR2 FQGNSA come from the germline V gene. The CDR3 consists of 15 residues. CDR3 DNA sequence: TGTGCCAGCAGCTTAGCACAGGGGGCTCAGTACGAGCAGTACTTC. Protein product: CASSLAQGAQYEQYF.